The text below deals with one T cell receptor beta chain. The target antigen is unknown. The V and J ends lost 1 base and 7 bases, in that order; junction bases with no gene match: 6. There are 15 residues in the CDR3. Germline V lookup: CDR1 SNHLY, CDR2 FYNNEI. This record comes from a study of CD4 T cells in relation to SARS-CoV-2 and coronaviruses. About the study: After around 10 days of antigen culture, PBMC TCR beta CDR3s were sequenced. Negative control cultures got HIV-1 Nef peptides or no peptide.

The data were produced by immunoSEQ multiplex PCR, yet TCRdb's version contains in-frame clones alone and is incomplete. The table has about 19,000 clones, approximately 77% seen once. CD4+ T cells from unexposed donors were obtained before the COVID-19 pandemic (2011-2018). After roughly 9 days of culture, CD4+ T cells were isolated. As cell numbers allowed, unexposed-donor CD4+ T cells faced SARS-CoV-2 S/N and four cold-coronavirus spikes. Sample: CD4+ T cells from PBMCs, cultured in vitro. The TCR sequence derives from a human donor in good health. The chain couples TRBV2 to TRBJ2-2; 7 nucleotides match TRBD2. The CDR3: CASSEVGRADGELFF. The CDR3 region has the DNA TGTGCCAGCAGTGAAGTTGGGAGGGCCGACGGGGAGCTGTTTTTT.